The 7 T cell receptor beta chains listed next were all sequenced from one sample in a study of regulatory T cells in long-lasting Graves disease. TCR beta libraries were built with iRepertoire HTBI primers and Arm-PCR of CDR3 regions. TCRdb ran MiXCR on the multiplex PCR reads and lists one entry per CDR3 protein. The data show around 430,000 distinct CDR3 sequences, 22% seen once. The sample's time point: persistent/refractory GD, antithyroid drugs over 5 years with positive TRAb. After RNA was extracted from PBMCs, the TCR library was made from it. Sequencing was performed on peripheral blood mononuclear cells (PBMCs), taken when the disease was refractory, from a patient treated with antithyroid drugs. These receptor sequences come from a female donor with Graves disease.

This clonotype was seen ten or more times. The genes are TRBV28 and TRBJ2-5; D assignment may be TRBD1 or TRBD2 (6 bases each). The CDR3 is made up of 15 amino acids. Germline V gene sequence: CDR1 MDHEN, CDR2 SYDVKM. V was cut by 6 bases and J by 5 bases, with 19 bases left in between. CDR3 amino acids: CASSLWGAPAETQYF. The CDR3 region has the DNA TGTGCCAGCAGCCTGTGGGGGGCCCCCGCTGAGACCCAGTACTTC.

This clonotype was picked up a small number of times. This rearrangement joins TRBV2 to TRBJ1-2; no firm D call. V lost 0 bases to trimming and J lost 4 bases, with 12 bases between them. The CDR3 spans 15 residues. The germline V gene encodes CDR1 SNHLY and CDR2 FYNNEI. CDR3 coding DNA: TGTGCCAGCAGTGAAGCGTGGGGAATTGGCTATGGCTACACCTTC. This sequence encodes CASSEAWGIGYGYTF.

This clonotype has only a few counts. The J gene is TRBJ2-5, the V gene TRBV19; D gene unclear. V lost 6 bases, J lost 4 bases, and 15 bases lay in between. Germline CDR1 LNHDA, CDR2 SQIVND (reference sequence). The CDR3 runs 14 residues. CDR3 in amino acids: CASSMSPRVETQYF. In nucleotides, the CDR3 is TGTGCCAGTAGCATGAGTCCCCGAGTAGAGACCCAGTACTTC.

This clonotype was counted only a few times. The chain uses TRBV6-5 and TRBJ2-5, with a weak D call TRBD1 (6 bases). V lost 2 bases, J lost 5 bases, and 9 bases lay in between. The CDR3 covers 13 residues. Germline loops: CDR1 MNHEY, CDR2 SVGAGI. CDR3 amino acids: CASSYGGPETQYF. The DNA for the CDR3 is TGTGCCAGCAGTTACGGGGGCCCGGAGACCCAGTACTTC.

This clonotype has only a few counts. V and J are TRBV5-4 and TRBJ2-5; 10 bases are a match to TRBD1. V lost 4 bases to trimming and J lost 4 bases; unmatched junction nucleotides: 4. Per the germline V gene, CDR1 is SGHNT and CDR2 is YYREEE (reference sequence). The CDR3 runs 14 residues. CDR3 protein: CASSGRDRGETQYF. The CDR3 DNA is TGTGCCAGCAGCGGCCGGGACAGGGGAGAGACCCAGTACTTC.

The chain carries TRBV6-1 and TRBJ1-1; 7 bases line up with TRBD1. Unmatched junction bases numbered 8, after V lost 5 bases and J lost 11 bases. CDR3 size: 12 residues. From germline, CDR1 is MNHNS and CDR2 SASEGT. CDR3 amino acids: CASSRQGERAFF. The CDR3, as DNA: TGTGCCAGCAGTCGACAGGGAGAACGGGCTTTCTTT.

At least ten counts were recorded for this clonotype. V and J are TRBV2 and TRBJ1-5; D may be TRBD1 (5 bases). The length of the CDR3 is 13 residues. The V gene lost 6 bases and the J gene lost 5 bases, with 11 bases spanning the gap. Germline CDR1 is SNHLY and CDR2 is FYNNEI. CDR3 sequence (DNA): TGTGCCAGCAGCCGGACACTAGATCAGCCCCAGCATTTT. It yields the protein CASSRTLDQPQHF.